A single sample is the source of the 25 T cell receptor beta chains below, sequenced in a study of blood T cell repertoires in COVID-19. Clones were sequenced by immunoSEQ multiplex PCR, and TCRdb holds only the in-frame ones, with some missing. The sample shows some 120,000 clones, roughly nine tenths of them seen only once. The source material was peripheral blood. The receptors were gathered from a man over 45 with active COVID-19.

The chain joins TRBV10-2 to TRBJ1-5, with D maybe TRBD1 (6 bases). Looked up from germline, CDR1 is WSHSY and CDR2 is SAAADI. V was shortened by 10 bases and J by 3 bases, with 13 bases between the two germline ends. The CDR3 totals 13 residues. CDR3 bases: TGCGCCACCCGGACAGAGGTCAATCAGCCCCAGCATTTT. Its translation: CATRTEVNQPQHF.

The J gene is TRBJ1-5, the V gene TRBV2; 9 nucleotides align to TRBD1. CDR3 size: 16 residues. Germline assignment: CDR1 SNHLY and CDR2 FYNNEI. Unmatched junction bases numbered 7, after V lost 4 bases and J lost 3 bases. The CDR3 nucleotides are TGTGCCAGCAGTGGGGACAGGGAAAATATCAATCAGCCCCAGCATTTT. It yields the protein CASSGDRENINQPQHF.

The chain links TRBV15 to TRBJ2-5; TRBD1 agrees at 9 bases. The CDR3 consists of 16 residues. Germline V CDR1 and CDR2: LNHNV, YYDKDF (reference sequence). V trimming: 2 bases; J trimming: 5 bases; junction bases outside the gene matches: 9. This chain's CDR3 is CATSRYKQGAGETQYF. CDR3 nucleotide sequence: TGTGCCACCAGCAGATATAAACAGGGGGCAGGGGAGACCCAGTACTTC. The whole variable domain, remainder taken from reference TRBV15 and TRBJ2-5, is DAMVIQNPRYQVTQFGKPVTLSCSQTLNHNVMYWYQQKSSQAPKLLFHYYDKDFNNEADTPDNFQSRRPNTSFCFLDIRSPGLGDTAMYLCATSRYKQGAGETQYFGPGTRLLVL.

This chain uses TRBV10-3 with TRBJ1-2; 9 bases match TRBD1. Germline V CDR1 and CDR2: ENHRY, SYGVKD. With 8 bases clipped from V and 8 bases from J, the junction kept 9 bases outside the gene matches. The CDR3 totals 13 residues. The CDR3 DNA sequence: TGTGCCATCGGACAGACAGGGGGAGGAGGCTACACCTTC. This gives the protein CAIGQTGGGGYTF.

In DNA form, the CDR3 reads TGTGCCAGCAGATCCCGGACTAGCGGAGGGGGCGAGCAGTACGTC. Translation: CASRSRTSGGGEQYV. The V call is TRBV6-6, the J call TRBJ2-7; 10 bases are shared with TRBD2. The CDR3 consists of 15 residues. Trimming cost V 6 bases and J 6 bases; bases outside gene matches: 11. Looked up from germline, CDR1 is MNHNY and CDR2 is SVGAGI (reference sequence).

The J gene is TRBJ1-6, the V gene TRBV5-1, with 9 bases that match TRBD1. Losses at the gene ends were 3 bases for V and 9 bases for J; bases not matched to a gene: 16. CDR3 length: 18 residues. Germline V lookup: CDR1 SGHRS, CDR2 YFSETQ. CDR3 protein: CASSWGTGTGIGGSPLHF. In DNA, the CDR3 is TGCGCCAGCAGCTGGGGCACCGGGACAGGGATAGGGGGTTCACCCCTCCACTTT.

This chain connects TRBV2 to TRBJ2-1, with D possibly matching TRBD1 (6 bases). Trimming pared 7 bases from V and 5 bases from J, leaving 9 bases between. CDR3 length equals 12 residues. Looked up from germline, CDR1 is SNHLY and CDR2 is FYNNEI. The CDR3 is CASTWTDNEQFF. CDR3 nucleotide sequence: TGTGCCAGCACTTGGACAGACAATGAGCAGTTCTTC.

V gene TRBV18 combines with J gene TRBJ2-3, with 11 bases lining up with TRBD2. CDR1 and CDR2 from the germline V gene are KGHSH and LQKENI. This CDR3 has 16 residues. Trimming took 3 bases from V and 2 from J; bases not matched to a gene: 4. The CDR3 here is CASSPGTSGFTDTQYF. Written as DNA, the CDR3 is TGTGCCAGCTCACCTGGGACTAGCGGCTTCACAGATACGCAGTATTTT.

This clone was seen a single time. The chain uses TRBV5-1 and TRBJ1-1; TRBD1 might be the D (5 bases). Per germline, CDR1 SGHRS and CDR2 YFSETQ. The germline V and J ends were trimmed by 0 bases and 11 bases, with 20 bases remaining between them. The CDR3 sequence is 15 residues long. The CDR3: CASSLEAGIVYGAFF. The CDR3 nucleotides read TGCGCCAGCAGCTTGGAGGCAGGGATTGTATATGGGGCTTTCTTT.

The CDR3 spells CALSRRGTNEKLFF. The CDR3 DNA follows: TGTGCCTTGAGCCGGAGGGGAACTAATGAAAAACTGTTTTTT. The genes are TRBV30 and TRBJ1-4; a possible D gene is TRBD1 (5 bases). The germline V gene has CDR1 GTSNPN and CDR2 SVGIG (reference sequence). This CDR3 is built from 14 residues. The V and J ends lost 7 bases and 1 base respectively, with 13 bases between them.

This clone was found once. The gene calls are TRBV4-1 and TRBJ2-1, with 8 nucleotides matching TRBD2. V was clipped by 3 bases and J by 4 bases; unmatched bases: 8. CDR3 length: 16 residues. CDR1 and CDR2 from the germline V gene are MGHRA and YSYEKL. The CDR3 region is CASSHRGTRVYNEQFF. CDR3 nucleotide sequence: TGCGCCAGCAGCCACCGCGGGACTAGAGTATACAATGAGCAGTTCTTC.

V gene TRBV2 combines with J gene TRBJ1-2; 9 bases align to TRBD1. The CDR3 is made up of 15 amino acids. Germline-derived CDR1 and CDR2 are SNHLY and FYNNEI. The ends lost 6 bases at V and 2 bases at J; junction bases unmatched: 7. The CDR3 DNA reads as TGTGCCAGCAGCCCCCGGGACAGGGCAAACTATGGCTACACCTTC. This translates into CASSPRDRANYGYTF.

DNA of the CDR3: TGTGCCAGCAGTTACTTTCGGGGGGCGTACTACGAGCAGTACTTC. Its translation is CASSYFRGAYYEQYF. V and J are TRBV6-5 and TRBJ2-7; perhaps TRBD2 as D (7 bases). The V gene's germline CDR1 is MNHEY and CDR2 SVGAGI. V was cut by 1 base and J by 3 bases, with 13 bases left in between. This CDR3 is 15 amino acids long.

The genes are TRBV13 and TRBJ2-1; D is perhaps TRBD2 (6 bases). Trimming stripped 5 bases from V and 2 bases from J, with 16 bases between. The V gene's germline CDR1 is PRHDT and CDR2 FYEKMQ (reference sequence). This CDR3 spans 16 amino acids. The CDR3 region has the DNA TGTGCCAGCAGCGGGAGGAAGCGAGTTGCCTACAATGAGCAGTTCTTC. Translating gives CASSGRKRVAYNEQFF. The full variable domain, its missing parts supplied by reference TRBV13 and TRBJ2-1, is AAGVIQSPRHLIKEKRETATLKCYPIPRHDTVYWYQQGPGQDPQFLISFYEKMQSDKGSIPDRFSAQQFSDYHSELNMSSLELGDSALYFCASSGRKRVAYNEQFFGPGTRLTVL.

V usage is TRBV24-1 and J usage is TRBJ2-5, with 7 bases identical to TRBD2. Per germline, CDR1 KGHDR and CDR2 SFDVKD. The CDR3 is 15 residues long. J lost 1 base, V lost 0 bases, and 1 base had no gene match. The CDR3 nucleotides are TGTGCCACCAGTGATTTGGGGGGGGGCCAAGAGACCCAGTACTTC. This translates into CATSDLGGGQETQYF.

The V and J genes are TRBV29-1 and TRBJ2-1; 8 positions agree with TRBD2. CDR1 is SQVTM, CDR2 ANQGSEA, per germline. After removal of 3 bases from V and 6 bases from J, the junction contained 7 bases not matched to a gene. The CDR3 spans 14 residues. CDR3 region: CSVDYGGALNEQFF. The CDR3 DNA is TGCAGCGTTGACTACGGGGGGGCCCTCAATGAGCAGTTCTTC.

The rearrangement links TRBV5-4 to TRBJ2-6, with unresolved D. V was cut by 4 bases and J by 2 bases, with 13 bases left in between. The CDR3 loop spans 16 amino acids. Germline CDR1 is SGHNT and CDR2 is YYREEE (reference sequence). CDR3 sequence reads: CASSPRLGAGANVLTF. The CDR3 DNA sequence: TGTGCCAGCAGCCCCAGGTTGGGCGCTGGGGCCAACGTCCTGACTTTC.

V is TRBV11-1 and J is TRBJ1-4, with 8 positions matching TRBD1. J lost 8 bases, V lost 5 bases, and 10 bases had no gene match. Looked up from germline, CDR1 is SGHAT and CDR2 is FQDESV (reference sequence). This CDR3 is 15 amino acids long. The CDR3 bases are TGTGCCAGCAGCCCCCGGACAGGGCTTCGGGAAAAACTGTTTTTT. Its protein product is CASSPRTGLREKLFF.

The chain uses TRBV29-1 and TRBJ1-3; D gene ambiguous. Trimming removed 5 bases at V and 3 bases at J, with 8 bases between. CDR1 is SQVTM, CDR2 ANQGSEA, per germline. This CDR3 has 12 amino acids. The CDR3 DNA follows: TGCAGCGTTCAGAGCGTTGGAAACACCATATATTTT. Its protein product is CSVQSVGNTIYF.

CDR3 protein: CASSPGGGASGTDTQYF. The CDR3 DNA follows: TGTGCCAGCAGCCCAGGGGGCGGGGCCTCTGGCACAGATACGCAGTATTTT. This chain links TRBV7-9 with TRBJ2-3; 8 bases align to TRBD1. The CDR3 consists of 17 residues. Germline CDR1 and CDR2: SEHNR and FQNEAQ (reference sequence). Trimming removed 5 bases from V and 1 base from J; junction bases left unmatched: 11.

For this clone: At the DNA level, this CDR3 is encoded by other sequences in the same sample as well. The chain employs TRBV5-5 and TRBJ2-5, with D possibly TRBD2 on 5 matching bases. V lost 4 bases, J lost 5 bases, and 9 bases lay in between. This CDR3 region has 12 residues. Germline V lookup: CDR1 SGHKS, CDR2 YYEKEE (reference sequence). The chain's CDR3 is CASSRGWETQYF. The DNA for the CDR3 is TGTGCCAGCAGCCGAGGGTGGGAGACCCAGTACTTC.

V and J are TRBV3-1 (or the pseudogene TRBV3-2) and TRBJ2-7; 8 bases are shared with TRBD1. Losses at the gene ends were 4 bases for V and 4 bases for J; bases not matched to a gene: 6. In germline, CDR1 is LGHDT, CDR2 YNNKEL (reference sequence). This CDR3 has 14 residues. The CDR3 is CASSPRTGTYEQYF. The CDR3, as DNA: TGTGCCAGCAGCCCCCGGACAGGGACTTACGAGCAGTACTTC.

This chain connects TRBV12-3 or TRBV12-4 to TRBJ1-6; D possibly corresponds to TRBD1 (5 bases). Trimming shortened V by 2 bases and J by 10 bases, and 9 bases separated the two germline ends. This CDR3 is 13 amino acids long. For the CDR3, the DNA is TGTGCCAGCAGTTTACCAGGGCGGTCACCCCTCCACTTT. Residues: CASSLPGRSPLHF.

This chain uses TRBV9 with TRBJ1-2, with TRBD1 identical over 8 bases. Germline trimming cut 4 bases from V and 1 base from J; bases unmatched to any gene: 21. The germline gives CDR1 SGDLS, CDR2 YYNGEE. The CDR3 is 20 amino acids. In DNA form, the CDR3 reads TGTGCCAGCAGCCCCTTGGCGTGGCCAGGGGGCGGATCCCATAACTATGGCTACACCTTC. Protein product: CASSPLAWPGGGSHNYGYTF.

V and J are TRBV3-1 (or the pseudogene TRBV3-2) and TRBJ1-5; D ambiguous. Germline CDR1 is LGHDT and CDR2 is YNNKEL (reference sequence). Trimming took off 1 base at V and 3 bases at J, with 10 bases between the two ends. This CDR3 has 15 amino acids. The CDR3 DNA reads as TGTGCCAGCAGCCAAGGGGCAATCTCCAATCAGCCCCAGCATTTT. It yields the protein CASSQGAISNQPQHF.